This is a list of T cell receptor beta chains from one sample in a study of T cells after yellow fever vaccination. Using its own MiXCR run on the 5' RACE reads, TCRdb lists one record per CDR3 protein. The data hold under 200,000 distinct CDR3 sequences, with around 7.3% observed a single time. Sequencing was performed on CD4+ T cells sorted from PBMCs, taken less than 6 days after the first yellow fever vaccination. These receptor sequences come from a man between 18 and 35 years old who received the YFV17D yellow fever vaccine. CDR3s include the opening cysteine and the closing phenylalanine or tryptophan. The D gene is left open where the match is weak. The size of a clone is reported for some rows only, either as once, few or many, or as a class for expanded clones.

DNA | CDR3 | J | size | V | length | D
TGTGCCAGCAGCCTCGTACAGGGACCGACGGTCACTGAAGCTTTCTTT | CASSLVQGPTVTEAFF | TRBJ1-1 | many | TRBV7-6 | 16 | NA
TGTGCCAGCTCACCACCCGTGGGACAGGGGACCAATGAGCAGTTCTTC | CASSPPVGQGTNEQFF | TRBJ2-1 | many | TRBV18 | 16 | TRBD1
TGCAGTGTAGAAGGGGGGAGCTACGAGCAGTACTTC | CSVEGGSYEQYF | TRBJ2-7 | NA | TRBV20-1 | 12 | NA
TGTGCCACCAGGCAAGCTCCGTCCGGGACAGTTAACACTGAAGCTTTCTTT | CATRQAPSGTVNTEAFF | TRBJ1-1 | once | TRBV6-2/TRBV6-3 | 17 | TRBD1
TGCGCCAGCAGCACTGGTGGGACAGGGCCCCAAGTGACCCTCCACTTT | CASSTGGTGPQVTLHF | TRBJ1-6 | many | TRBV5-1 | 16 | TRBD1
TGCAGTGCTAGGGAACACAGGGGCGGGAGTGAAAAACTGTTTTTT | CSAREHRGGSEKLFF | TRBJ1-4 | few | TRBV20-1 | 15 | TRBD1
TGTGCCAGCAGCCTGGGGACAGGGTACTATGGCTACACCTTC | CASSLGTGYYGYTF | TRBJ1-2 | few | TRBV7-2 | 14 | TRBD1
TGTGCCAGCAGCCAACAAAGGGCCACTGAAGCTTTCTTT | CASSQQRATEAFF | TRBJ1-1 | many | TRBV7-2 | 13 | NA
TGTGCCAGCTCCGAACAGGGGGCGAACACCGGGGAGCTGTTTTTT | CASSEQGANTGELFF | TRBJ2-2 | NA | TRBV2 | 15 | TRBD1
TGTGCCAGCTCACCAAGGGGGCGGAACACTGAAGCTTTCTTT | CASSPRGRNTEAFF | TRBJ1-1 | few | TRBV18 | 14 | TRBD1
TGTGCCAGCAGCTTAGTTACTAGCGGGCCACCGGTCTTC | CASSLVTSGPPVF | TRBJ2-1 | many | TRBV7-2 | 13 | TRBD2
TGCAGTGCTAGGTTCGGGGACAATGAGCAGTTCTTC | CSARFGDNEQFF | TRBJ2-1 | few | TRBV20-1 | 12 | NA